A single sample is the source of the 20 T cell receptor beta chains below, sequenced in a study of cytomegalovirus exposure and HLA in healthy donors. Use of 60 Vbeta and 13 Jbeta primers characterized the PCR. Generated by immunoSEQ multiplex PCR, the TCRdb table keeps only in-frame clones and is missing some. The sample contains over 150,000 clones, about 80% of which appear only once. Material for sequencing was PBMCs. The receptors stem from a woman aged 30 to 39 in good health and CMV-seropositive.

This chain uses TRBV27 with TRBJ1-1; TRBD1 matches at 8 bases. CDR3 length: 15 residues. In germline, CDR1 is MNHEY, CDR2 SMNVEV (reference sequence). Trimming cost V 0 bases and J 2 bases; bases outside gene matches: 2. In DNA, the CDR3 is TGTGCCAGCAGTTTATCGGGACAGGCAAACACTGAAGCTTTCTTT. It translates to CASSLSGQANTEAFF.

This chain joins TRBV30 and TRBJ1-3; 10 nucleotides agree with TRBD1. Germline CDR1 reads GTSNPN; CDR2 reads SVGIG (reference sequence). The CDR3 consists of 15 residues. V was clipped by 2 bases and J by 3 bases; unmatched bases: 4. CDR3 nucleotides: TGTGCCTGGAGTCGGACAGGGGGAGGTGGAAACACCATATATTTT. Residues: CAWSRTGGGGNTIYF.

This chain connects TRBV5-4 to TRBJ2-3; 9 nucleotides agree with TRBD2. The germline CDR1 and CDR2 sequences are SGHNT and YYREEE (reference sequence). The CDR3 extends over 16 amino acids. V shed 0 bases and J 4 bases; nucleotides not matched to a gene: 6. The CDR3 DNA is TGTGCCAGCAGCTTGGGGCTAGCGGGATGGTCAGATACGCAGTATTTT. It yields the protein CASSLGLAGWSDTQYF.

This clone turned up a few times. This chain links TRBV4-3 with TRBJ2-3, with TRBD2 matching over 12 bases. Looked up from germline, CDR1 is LGHNA and CDR2 is YSLEER. The CDR3 runs to 16 residues. The trim removed 1 base at V and 4 bases at J, leaving 3 bases unmatched. CDR3 amino acids: CASSQGLAGVADTQYF. In DNA form, the CDR3 reads TGCGCCAGCAGCCAAGGACTAGCGGGAGTGGCAGATACGCAGTATTTT.

In its sample, this clone was seen a few times. The chain has TRBV7-2 and TRBJ2-2; TRBD1 agrees at 7 bases. Germline trimming cut 5 bases from V and 4 bases from J; bases unmatched to any gene: 7. Germline assignment: CDR1 SGHTA and CDR2 FQGNSA. The CDR3 sequence is 15 residues long. The CDR3 bases are TGTGCCAGCAGCCCCAGCGGACAGGCCACCGGGGAGCTGTTTTTT. Its protein product is CASSPSGQATGELFF.

The rearrangement uses TRBV4-2 and TRBJ2-1, with 10 bases identical to TRBD2. Germline V CDR1 and CDR2: LGHNA, YNFKEQ. V shed 0 bases, J shed 7 bases, and the junction held 6 bases outside the gene matches. This CDR3 is 16 amino acids long. The DNA of the CDR3 is TGTGCCAGCAGCCAAGAGGTAGGAGCGGGAGGGAATGAGCAGTTCTTC. Translated: CASSQEVGAGGNEQFF.

V gene TRBV5-4 combines with J gene TRBJ2-5, with 10 bases identical to TRBD2. J lost 5 bases, V lost 3 bases, and 13 bases had no gene match. This CDR3 is 17 amino acids long. Germline CDR1 and CDR2: SGHNT and YYREEE (reference sequence). The CDR3 loop reads CASSSGGPSGSGETQYF. Here the CDR3 DNA reads TGTGCCAGCAGCTCCGGGGGGCCTAGCGGGAGTGGGGAGACCCAGTACTTC.

The chain combines TRBV28 with TRBJ2-7; D is perhaps TRBD1 (6 bases). This CDR3 is 14 amino acids long. CDR1 and CDR2 (germline): MDHEN, SYDVKM. Deletions cut 5 bases from V and 3 bases from J, with 14 bases between. CDR3: CASSKDRGGYEQYF. In DNA, the CDR3 is TGTGCCAGCAGTAAGGACAGAGGGGGCTACGAGCAGTACTTC.

V is TRBV10-1 and J is TRBJ2-1; 7 nucleotides match TRBD1. The CDR3 runs 13 residues. V shed 5 bases, J shed 10 bases, and the junction held 8 bases outside the gene matches. In germline, CDR1 is WNHNN, CDR2 SYGVQD (reference sequence). This CDR3 reads CASSRQGPGEQFF. The CDR3 DNA follows: TGCGCCAGCAGTCGACAGGGCCCTGGGGAGCAGTTCTTC.

This clone was counted only a few times. The CDR3 nucleotides are TGCGCCAGCAGCTTAGAGTATGGGGGCTCGTTCGAGCAGTACTTC. Its translation is CASSLEYGGSFEQYF. This sequence joins TRBV5-1 and TRBJ2-7; possibly TRBD1 for D (6 bases). V lost 2 bases and J lost 6, with 18 bases in between. This CDR3 contains 15 residues. Germline V gene sequence: CDR1 SGHRS, CDR2 YFSETQ.

V gene TRBV28 combines with J gene TRBJ1-5, with 8 positions matching TRBD1. V was clipped by 4 bases and J by 1 base; unmatched bases: 6. The CDR3 contains 16 residues. From germline, CDR1 is MDHEN and CDR2 SYDVKM. This chain's CDR3 is CASSSGQGVSNQPQHF. CDR3 bases: TGTGCCAGCAGTTCCGGACAGGGTGTAAGCAATCAGCCCCAGCATTTT.

The gene calls are TRBV30 and TRBJ2-1, with TRBD1 identical over 11 bases. Trimming at V came to 0 bases and at J to 9 bases, leaving 4 bases not matched to a gene. Per the germline V gene, CDR1 is GTSNPN and CDR2 is SVGIG (reference sequence). CDR3 size: 14 residues. This CDR3 is CAWSVWTGGLEQFF. CDR3 bases: TGTGCCTGGAGTGTATGGACAGGGGGCCTTGAGCAGTTCTTC. The whole variable domain, filled in from reference TRBV30 and TRBJ2-1, reads SQTIHQWPATLVQPVGSPLSLECTVEGTSNPNLYWYRQAAGRGLQLLFYSVGIGQISSEVPQNLSASRPQDRQFILSSKKLLLSDSGFYLCAWSVWTGGLEQFFGPGTRLTVL.

The chain carries TRBV28 and TRBJ2-7; 10 bases line up with TRBD2. The CDR3 length is 16 residues. Germline assignment: CDR1 MDHEN and CDR2 SYDVKM. Trimming removed 5 bases from V and 5 bases from J; junction bases left unmatched: 12. The CDR3 reads CASSGGAGGPGDEQYF. The CDR3, as DNA: TGTGCCAGCAGTGGGGGAGCGGGAGGGCCTGGGGACGAGCAGTACTTC.

The J gene is TRBJ2-3, the V gene TRBV5-1; TRBD1 matches 8 bases. V shed 7 bases, J shed 3 bases, and the junction held 10 bases outside the gene matches. Germline V gene sequence: CDR1 SGHRS, CDR2 YFSETQ. The CDR3 spans 15 residues. Here the CDR3 reads CASGRQGLGTDTQYF. The CDR3 nucleotides are TGCGCCAGCGGTAGACAGGGGTTGGGGACAGATACGCAGTATTTT.

This rearrangement joins TRBV5-1 to TRBJ2-5; 8 nucleotides align to TRBD2. CDR3 length equals 14 residues. The V gene's germline CDR1 is SGHRS and CDR2 YFSETQ. J gave up 5 bases and V 4 bases, and 7 bases lay outside the gene matches. Here the CDR3 DNA reads TGCGCCAGCAGCGCTCCTAGCGGGTCGGAGACCCAGTACTTC. Encoded protein: CASSAPSGSETQYF. Using reference TRBV5-1 and TRBJ2-5 for the parts outside the CDR3, the full variable domain is KAGVTQTPRYLIKTRGQQVTLSCSPISGHRSVSWYQQTPGQGLQFLFEYFSETQRNKGNFPGRFSGRQFSNSRSEMNVSTLELGDSALYLCASSAPSGSETQYFGPGTRLLVL.

J is TRBJ2-1 and V is TRBV7-3; 12 nucleotides align to TRBD2. CDR1 is SGHTA and CDR2 is FQGTGA in the germline V gene. The CDR3 spans 15 residues. V lost 4 bases and J lost 6; bases outside the gene matches: 4. In nucleotides, the CDR3 is TGTGCCAGCAGCTCGCTAGCGGGAGGGATCAATGAGCAGTTCTTC. This translates into CASSSLAGGINEQFF. The full variable domain, with the rest looked up from reference TRBV7-3 and TRBJ2-1, is GAGVSQTPSNKVTEKGKYVELRCDPISGHTALYWYRQSLGQGPEFLIYFQGTGAADDSGLPNDRFFAVRPEGSVSTLKIQRTERGDSAVYLCASSSLAGGINEQFFGPGTRLTVL.

V is TRBV7-9 and J is TRBJ1-1; D gene uncertain. The CDR3 contains 14 residues. V lost 5 bases to trimming and J lost 1 base, with 11 bases between them. The germline V gene encodes CDR1 SEHNR and CDR2 FQNEAQ (reference sequence). The CDR3 spells CASSPPRGNTEAFF. CDR3 bases: TGTGCCAGCAGCCCTCCCAGAGGGAACACTGAAGCTTTCTTT.

The V call is TRBV9, the J call TRBJ1-3; possibly TRBD1 for D (6 bases). V shed 3 bases and J shed 4 bases, with 17 bases lying between them. The CDR3 runs 16 residues. The germline gives CDR1 SGDLS, CDR2 YYNGEE. CDR3 sequence reads: CASSALEQGAGNTIYF. CDR3 bases: TGTGCCAGCAGCGCTTTGGAACAGGGTGCAGGAAACACCATATATTTT.

This clone has more than one count but fewer than ten. The rearrangement links TRBV7-9 to TRBJ1-2; TRBD1 might be the D (6 bases). Looked up from germline, CDR1 is SEHNR and CDR2 is FQNEAQ (reference sequence). The length of the CDR3 is 14 residues. Trimming took off 6 bases at V and 2 bases at J, with 13 bases between the two ends. The CDR3 nucleotides read TGTGCCAGCAGGGCAGGGGTTGAAAACTATGGCTACACCTTC. This gives the protein CASRAGVENYGYTF.

The CDR3 region has the DNA TGTGCCAGCAGCTTAGCCTTATTTCCTTACGAGCAGTACTTC. Its translation is CASSLALFPYEQYF. This rearrangement joins TRBV7-9 to TRBJ2-7; D ambiguous. CDR3 length: 14 residues. Trimming took 0 bases from V and 4 from J, leaving 10 bases between them. Germline V lookup: CDR1 SEHNR, CDR2 FQNEAQ (reference sequence).